This T cell receptor (beta chain) was identified in a study of cytomegalovirus exposure and HLA in healthy donors. Comment on this clone: Its cognate antigen is unknown.

Study-wide findings and caveats: Later on, an analysis tied 18,000 or so TCR beta sequences to HLA alleles at 0.05 false discovery rate.

Use of 60 Vbeta and 13 Jbeta primers characterized the PCR. The table came from immunoSEQ multiplex PCR; TCRdb's copy has only in-frame clones and leaves some out. This sample's table has about 140,000 clones. The CDR3 is made up of 14 amino acids. Germline CDR1 reads SGHTA; CDR2 reads FQGTGA. V lost 1 base to trimming and J lost 2 bases, with 7 bases between them. The sample taken for sequencing was PBMCs. This clonotype was obtained from a young woman in good health and CMV-seronegative. J is TRBJ2-3 and V is TRBV7-3; tentative D call: TRBD2 (6 bases). CDR3 nucleotides: TGTGCCAGCAGCTTAAGGGACTTCACAGATACGCAGTATTTT. Protein product: CASSLRDFTDTQYF.